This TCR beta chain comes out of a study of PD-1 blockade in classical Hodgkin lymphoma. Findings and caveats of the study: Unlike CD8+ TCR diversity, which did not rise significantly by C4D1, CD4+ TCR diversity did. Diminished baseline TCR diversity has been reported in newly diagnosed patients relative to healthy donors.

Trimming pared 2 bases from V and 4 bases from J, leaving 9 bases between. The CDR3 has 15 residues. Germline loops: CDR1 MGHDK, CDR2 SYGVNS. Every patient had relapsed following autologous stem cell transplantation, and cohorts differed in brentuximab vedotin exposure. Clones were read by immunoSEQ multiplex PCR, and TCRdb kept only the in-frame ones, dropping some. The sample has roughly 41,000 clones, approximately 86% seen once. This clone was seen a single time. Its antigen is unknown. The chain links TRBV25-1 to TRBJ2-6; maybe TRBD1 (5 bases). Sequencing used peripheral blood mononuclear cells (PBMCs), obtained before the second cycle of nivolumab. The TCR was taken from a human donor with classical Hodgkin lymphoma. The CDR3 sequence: CASSEQGAGANVLTF. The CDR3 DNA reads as TGTGCCAGCAGTGAACAGGGTGCCGGGGCCAACGTCCTGACTTTC.